This TCR beta chain was sequenced in a study of blood T cell repertoires in COVID-19. Study-wide context: Both acute and convalescent COVID-19 samples were obtained from the United States, Italy and Spain. T cells, B-cell-depleted T cells, or PBMCs supplied cDNA or gDNA.

V was clipped by 0 bases and J by 4 bases, with 8 bases between them. The CDR3 runs to 15 residues. The count of this clone is one. Cohorts were determined from participant-reported clinical history. Original methodology: Nucleated cell counts were estimated from reference gene primer amplification. Assay: immunoSEQ multiplex PCR; the TCRdb copy retains only in-frame clones and omits some. For V, J and clone size, that table is used; D and trimming come from the DNA. The table records about 270,000 clones, 75% to 85% of them present only once. The clonotype originates from a woman aged 45-60 years with acute COVID-19. This chain uses TRBV5-3 with TRBJ1-6; D is possibly TRBD1 (5 bases). TRBV5-3 is known as an ORF, though its function is uncertain. Sequenced input: PBMCs or T cells enriched from blood (not recorded which). CDR3 in amino acids: CARSLAAGYNSPLHF. Written as DNA, the CDR3 is TGTGCCAGAAGCTTGGCTGCAGGGTATAATTCACCCCTCCACTTT.